This is a list of T cell receptor beta chains from one sample in a study of blood T cell repertoires in COVID-19. The table came from immunoSEQ multiplex PCR; TCRdb's copy has only in-frame clones and leaves some out. Found here are 55,000 to 95,000 clones, roughly 76% of them singletons; the top ten hold around 20%. The sample taken for sequencing was peripheral blood. Receptors originate from a woman between 65 and 79 years old with acute or convalescent COVID-19. Each CDR3 is given with its conserved first and last residue. The order of the fields is J gene, V gene, D gene, clone size, CDR3 protein, CDR3 DNA. D genes are given only for firm matches. Some rows have no size entry. The others give once, few or many, or a class for an expanded clone.

j_call: TRBJ2-5; v_call: TRBV28; d_call: .; clone_size: .; cdr3_aa: CASSLGFPETQYF; cdr3_nt: TGTGCCAGCAGTTTAGGCTTTCCAGAGACCCAGTACTTC
j_call: TRBJ2-3; v_call: TRBV5-1; d_call: .; clone_size: .; cdr3_aa: CASSLSRGTDTQYF; cdr3_nt: TGCGCCAGCAGCTTATCCAGGGGAACAGATACGCAGTATTTT
j_call: TRBJ1-2; v_call: TRBV19; d_call: .; clone_size: once; cdr3_aa: CASRNWGVNYGYTF; cdr3_nt: TGTGCCAGTAGAAACTGGGGAGTTAACTATGGCTACACCTTC
j_call: TRBJ2-7; v_call: TRBV2; d_call: TRBD2; clone_size: .; cdr3_aa: CASSGGLAAAYEQYF; cdr3_nt: TGTGCCAGCAGCGGCGGACTAGCGGCCGCCTACGAGCAGTACTTC
j_call: TRBJ2-1; v_call: TRBV10-3; d_call: TRBD1; clone_size: few; cdr3_aa: CAISPAAAGGHNEQFF; cdr3_nt: TGTGCCATCAGTCCTGCGGCGGCAGGGGGTCACAATGAGCAGTTCTTC
j_call: TRBJ2-5; v_call: TRBV7-3; d_call: TRBD1; clone_size: .; cdr3_aa: CASSSRGRGETQYF; cdr3_nt: TGTGCCAGCAGCTCCAGGGGGCGAGGAGAGACCCAGTACTTC
j_call: TRBJ1-2; v_call: TRBV28; d_call: .; clone_size: .; cdr3_aa: CASSIGGGWGFSLYGYTF; cdr3_nt: TGTGCCAGCAGCATCGGGGGAGGCTGGGGCTTCTCTCTCTATGGCTACACCTTC
j_call: TRBJ2-2; v_call: TRBV7-7; d_call: TRBD2; clone_size: few; cdr3_aa: CASSPSGANTGELFF; cdr3_nt: TGTGCCAGCAGCCCTAGCGGGGCGAACACCGGGGAGCTGTTTTTT
j_call: TRBJ2-2; v_call: TRBV11-2; d_call: .; clone_size: few; cdr3_aa: CASSRRGNTGELFF; cdr3_nt: TGTGCCAGCAGCCGGCGCGGTAACACCGGGGAGCTGTTTTTT
j_call: TRBJ1-1; v_call: TRBV15; d_call: .; clone_size: .; cdr3_aa: CATSRGGGSNTEAFF; cdr3_nt: TGTGCCACCAGCAGAGGGGGGGGCTCGAACACTGAAGCTTTCTTT
j_call: TRBJ1-2; v_call: TRBV29-1; d_call: .; clone_size: .; cdr3_aa: CSVEGWQGSYGYTF; cdr3_nt: TGCAGCGTTGAAGGGTGGCAGGGGAGCTATGGCTACACCTTC
j_call: TRBJ2-1; v_call: TRBV27; d_call: .; clone_size: .; cdr3_aa: CASSQVGVAYNEQFF; cdr3_nt: TGTGCCAGCAGTCAAGTCGGGGTAGCGTACAATGAGCAGTTCTTC
j_call: TRBJ1-2; v_call: TRBV6-5; d_call: .; clone_size: .; cdr3_aa: CASTTTDRFNYGYTF; cdr3_nt: TGTGCCAGCACCACGACGGACAGATTTAACTATGGCTACACCTTC
j_call: TRBJ1-4; v_call: TRBV28; d_call: TRBD1; clone_size: .; cdr3_aa: CASSLQGAFNEKLFF; cdr3_nt: TGTGCCAGCAGTTTACAGGGGGCCTTTAATGAAAAACTGTTTTTT
j_call: TRBJ2-1; v_call: TRBV2; d_call: TRBD2; clone_size: .; cdr3_aa: CASGGDVMGQFF; cdr3_nt: TGTGCCAGCGGGGGGGACGTGATGGGGCAGTTCTTC
j_call: TRBJ2-2; v_call: TRBV19; d_call: .; clone_size: .; cdr3_aa: CASSIPGITGELFF; cdr3_nt: TGTGCCAGTAGTATACCCGGGATCACCGGGGAGCTGTTTTTT
j_call: TRBJ1-3; v_call: TRBV13; d_call: .; clone_size: .; cdr3_aa: CASSPRTAGNTIYF; cdr3_nt: TGTGCCAGCAGCCCCCGGACAGCTGGAAACACCATATATTTT
j_call: TRBJ1-6; v_call: TRBV25-1; d_call: TRBD1; clone_size: .; cdr3_aa: CASSEYRGQGSPLHF; cdr3_nt: TGTGCCAGCAGTGAATATAGAGGACAGGGGTCACCCCTCCACTTT
j_call: TRBJ2-4; v_call: TRBV5-6; d_call: .; clone_size: .; cdr3_aa: CASSSTGILAKNIQYF; cdr3_nt: TGTGCCAGCAGCTCTACAGGGATTCTAGCCAAAAACATTCAGTACTTC
j_call: TRBJ1-4; v_call: TRBV30; d_call: TRBD1; clone_size: .; cdr3_aa: CAWSPGTVLWEKLFF; cdr3_nt: TGTGCCTGGAGTCCCGGGACAGTTCTTTGGGAAAAACTGTTTTTT